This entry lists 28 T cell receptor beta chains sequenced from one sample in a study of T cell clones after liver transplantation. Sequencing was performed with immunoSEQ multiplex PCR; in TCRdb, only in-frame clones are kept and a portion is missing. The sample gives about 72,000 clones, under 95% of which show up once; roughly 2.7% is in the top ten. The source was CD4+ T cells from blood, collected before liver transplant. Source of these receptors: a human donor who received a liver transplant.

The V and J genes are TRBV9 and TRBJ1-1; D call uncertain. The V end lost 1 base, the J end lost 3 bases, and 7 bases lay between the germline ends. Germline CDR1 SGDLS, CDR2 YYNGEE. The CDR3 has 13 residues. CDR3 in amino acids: CASSVRMDTEAFF. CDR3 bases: TGTGCCAGCAGCGTAAGGATGGACACTGAAGCTTTCTTT.

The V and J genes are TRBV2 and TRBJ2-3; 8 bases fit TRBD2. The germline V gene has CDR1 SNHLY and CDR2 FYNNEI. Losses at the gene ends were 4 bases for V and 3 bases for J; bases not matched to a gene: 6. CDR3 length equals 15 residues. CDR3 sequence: CASSVSGLGTDTQYF. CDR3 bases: TGTGCCAGCAGTGTATCGGGACTAGGGACAGATACGCAGTATTTT.

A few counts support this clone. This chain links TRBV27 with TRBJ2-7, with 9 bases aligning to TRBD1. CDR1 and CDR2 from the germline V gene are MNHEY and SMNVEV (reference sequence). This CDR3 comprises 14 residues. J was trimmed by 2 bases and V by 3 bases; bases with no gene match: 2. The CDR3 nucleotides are TGTGCCAGCAGTTTGGGACAGGGCCCCTACGAGCAGTACTTC. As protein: CASSLGQGPYEQYF.

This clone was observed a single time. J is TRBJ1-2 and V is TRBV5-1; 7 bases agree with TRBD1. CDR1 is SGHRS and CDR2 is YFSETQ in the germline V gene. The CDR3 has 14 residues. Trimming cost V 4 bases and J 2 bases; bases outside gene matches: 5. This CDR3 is CASSQTGANYGYTF. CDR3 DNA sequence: TGCGCCAGCAGCCAAACAGGGGCGAACTATGGCTACACCTTC.

The CDR3 spells CASSLRGEGEKLFF. The CDR3 DNA reads TGCGCCAGCAGCTTGAGGGGAGAAGGTGAAAAACTGTTTTTT. The chain carries TRBV5-1 and TRBJ1-4; D perhaps matches TRBD1 (5 bases). Per germline, CDR1 SGHRS and CDR2 YFSETQ. This CDR3 comprises 14 residues. The V end was cut by 1 base, the J end by 7 bases, with 11 bases between.

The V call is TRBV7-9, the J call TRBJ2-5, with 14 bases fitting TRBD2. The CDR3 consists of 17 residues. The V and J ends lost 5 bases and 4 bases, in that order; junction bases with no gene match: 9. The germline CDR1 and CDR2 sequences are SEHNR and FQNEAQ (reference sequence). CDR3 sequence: CASSPGLAGVSLETQYF. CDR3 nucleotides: TGTGCCAGCAGCCCGGGACTAGCGGGAGTCTCGTTAGAGACCCAGTACTTC.

DNA of the CDR3: TGTGCCAGCTCGGGGACTAGCGGGAGCGGAAATGAGCAGTTCTTC. Its translation is CASSGTSGSGNEQFF. The chain combines TRBV18 with TRBJ2-1, with 14 bases matching TRBD2. CDR3 size: 15 residues. CDR1 is KGHSH and CDR2 is LQKENI in the germline V gene. V gave up 6 bases and J gave up 7 bases; unmatched junction bases: 5.

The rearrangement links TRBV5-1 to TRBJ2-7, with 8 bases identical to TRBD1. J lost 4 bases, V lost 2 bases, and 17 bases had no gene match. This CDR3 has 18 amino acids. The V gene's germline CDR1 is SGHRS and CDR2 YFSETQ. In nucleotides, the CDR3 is TGCGCCAGCAGCTTAGACAGGGGAGGTTCTCCTGACCATTACGAGCAGTACTTC. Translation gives CASSLDRGGSPDHYEQYF.

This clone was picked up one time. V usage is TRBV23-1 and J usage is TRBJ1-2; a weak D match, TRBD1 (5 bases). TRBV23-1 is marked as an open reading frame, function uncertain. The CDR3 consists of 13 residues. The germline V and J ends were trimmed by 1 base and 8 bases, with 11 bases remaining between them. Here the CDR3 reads CASSQFPGKGYTF. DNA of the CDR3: TGCGCCAGCAGTCAATTCCCAGGGAAAGGCTACACCTTC.

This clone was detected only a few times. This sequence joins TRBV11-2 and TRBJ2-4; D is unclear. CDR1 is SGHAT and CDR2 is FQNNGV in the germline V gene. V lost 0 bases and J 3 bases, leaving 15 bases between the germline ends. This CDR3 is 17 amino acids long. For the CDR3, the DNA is TGTGCCAGCAGCTTAGAGGCGGCTACCCTAGACAAAAACATTCAGTACTTC. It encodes CASSLEAATLDKNIQYF.

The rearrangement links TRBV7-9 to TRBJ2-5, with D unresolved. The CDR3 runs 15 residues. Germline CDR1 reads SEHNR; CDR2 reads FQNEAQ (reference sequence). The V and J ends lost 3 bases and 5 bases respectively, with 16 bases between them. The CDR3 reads CASSFLPGVRETQYF. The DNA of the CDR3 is TGTGCCAGCAGCTTCCTCCCGGGTGTTCGGGAGACCCAGTACTTC.

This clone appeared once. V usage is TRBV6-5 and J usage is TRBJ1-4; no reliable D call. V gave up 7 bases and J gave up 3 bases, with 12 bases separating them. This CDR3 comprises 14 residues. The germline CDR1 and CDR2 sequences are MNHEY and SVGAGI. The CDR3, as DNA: TGTGCCAGCACCCAAAGCGGTGCTAATGAAAAACTGTTTTTT. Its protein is CASTQSGANEKLFF.

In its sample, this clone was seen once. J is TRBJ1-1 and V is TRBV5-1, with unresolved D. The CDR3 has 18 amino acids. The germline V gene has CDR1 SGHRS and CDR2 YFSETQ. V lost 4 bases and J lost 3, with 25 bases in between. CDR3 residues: CASSLRGGSPSLDTEAFF. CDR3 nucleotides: TGCGCCAGCAGCCTGCGGGGAGGCTCTCCTAGCTTGGACACTGAAGCTTTCTTT. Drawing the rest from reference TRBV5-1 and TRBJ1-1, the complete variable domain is KAGVTQTPRYLIKTRGQQVTLSCSPISGHRSVSWYQQTPGQGLQFLFEYFSETQRNKGNFPGRFSGRQFSNSRSEMNVSTLELGDSALYLCASSLRGGSPSLDTEAFFGQGTRLTVV.

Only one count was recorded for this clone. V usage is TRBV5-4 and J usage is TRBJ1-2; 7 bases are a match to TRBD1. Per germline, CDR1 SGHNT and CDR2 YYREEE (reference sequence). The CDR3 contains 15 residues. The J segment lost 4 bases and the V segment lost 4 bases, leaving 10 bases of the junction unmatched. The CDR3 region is CASSPDGQALYGYTF. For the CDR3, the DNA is TGTGCCAGCAGCCCCGATGGACAGGCTCTCTATGGCTACACCTTC.

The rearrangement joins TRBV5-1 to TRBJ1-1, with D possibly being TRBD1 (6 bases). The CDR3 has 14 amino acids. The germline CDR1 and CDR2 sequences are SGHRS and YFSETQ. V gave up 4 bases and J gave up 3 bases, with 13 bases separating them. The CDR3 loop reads CASSKQGPDTEAFF. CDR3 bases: TGCGCCAGCAGCAAACAGGGTCCCGACACTGAAGCTTTCTTT.

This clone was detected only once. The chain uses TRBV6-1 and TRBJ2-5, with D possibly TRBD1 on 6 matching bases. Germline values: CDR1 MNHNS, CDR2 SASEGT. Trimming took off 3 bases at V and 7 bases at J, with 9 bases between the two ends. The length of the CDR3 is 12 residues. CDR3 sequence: CASSEGAGTQYF. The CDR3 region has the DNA TGTGCCAGCAGTGAGGGGGCGGGGACCCAGTACTTC.

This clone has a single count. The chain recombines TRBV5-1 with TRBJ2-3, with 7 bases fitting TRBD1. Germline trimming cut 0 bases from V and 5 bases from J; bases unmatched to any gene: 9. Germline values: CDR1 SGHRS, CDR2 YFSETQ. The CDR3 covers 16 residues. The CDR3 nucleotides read TGCGCCAGCAGCTTGGCGACAGGGCTTGGAGGAGATACGCAGTATTTT. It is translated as CASSLATGLGGDTQYF.

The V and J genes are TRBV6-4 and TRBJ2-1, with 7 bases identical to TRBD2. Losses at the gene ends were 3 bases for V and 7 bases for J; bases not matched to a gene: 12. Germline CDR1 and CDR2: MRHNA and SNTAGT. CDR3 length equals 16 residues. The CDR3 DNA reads TGTGCCAGCAGTGAACAGCCTAGCGGCCTACGGAATGAGCAGTTCTTC. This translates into CASSEQPSGLRNEQFF.

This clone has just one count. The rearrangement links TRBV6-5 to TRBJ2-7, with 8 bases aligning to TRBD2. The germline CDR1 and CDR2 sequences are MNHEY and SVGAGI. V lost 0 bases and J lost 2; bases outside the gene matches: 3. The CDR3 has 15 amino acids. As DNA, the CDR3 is TGTGCCAGCAGTTACTCGACGGGGGGGACCTACGAGCAGTACTTC. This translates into CASSYSTGGTYEQYF.

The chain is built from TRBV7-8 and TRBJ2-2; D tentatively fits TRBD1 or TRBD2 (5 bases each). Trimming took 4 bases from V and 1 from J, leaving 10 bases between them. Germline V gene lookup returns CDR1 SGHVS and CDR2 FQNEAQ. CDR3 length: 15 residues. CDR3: CASSSGRRNTGELFF. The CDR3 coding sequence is TGTGCCAGCAGCTCGGGACGTCGGAACACCGGGGAGCTGTTTTTT.

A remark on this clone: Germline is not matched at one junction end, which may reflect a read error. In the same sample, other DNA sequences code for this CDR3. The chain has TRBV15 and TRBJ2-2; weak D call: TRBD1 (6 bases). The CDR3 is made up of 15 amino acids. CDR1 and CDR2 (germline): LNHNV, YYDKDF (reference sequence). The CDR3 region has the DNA TGTGCTACCAGCAGAGAAAGGACAGTCTACGGGGAGCTGTTTTTT. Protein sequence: CATSRERTVYGELFF.

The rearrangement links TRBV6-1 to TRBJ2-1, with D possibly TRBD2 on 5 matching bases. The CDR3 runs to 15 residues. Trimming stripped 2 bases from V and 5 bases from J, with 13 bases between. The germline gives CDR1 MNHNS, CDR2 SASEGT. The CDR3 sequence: CASSENSWRNNEQFF. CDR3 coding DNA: TGTGCCAGCAGTGAAAATAGTTGGAGGAACAATGAGCAGTTCTTC.

CDR3 in DNA: TGTGCCAGCAGCCAGGGGCCAGACAATGAGCAGTTCTTC. Its translation: CASSQGPDNEQFF. The V call is TRBV6-6, the J call TRBJ2-1; a weak D match, TRBD1 (6 bases). Germline lookup yields CDR1 MNHNY and CDR2 SVGAGI (reference sequence). The CDR3 has 13 amino acids. V lost 6 bases and J lost 5, with 11 bases in between.

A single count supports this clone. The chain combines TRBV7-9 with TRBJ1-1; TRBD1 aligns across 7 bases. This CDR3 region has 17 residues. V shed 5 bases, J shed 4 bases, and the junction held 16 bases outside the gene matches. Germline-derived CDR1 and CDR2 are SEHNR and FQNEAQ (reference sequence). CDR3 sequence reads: CASSGPERGPVSTEAFF. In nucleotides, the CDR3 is TGTGCCAGCAGCGGTCCTGAGAGGGGGCCGGTATCCACTGAAGCTTTCTTT.

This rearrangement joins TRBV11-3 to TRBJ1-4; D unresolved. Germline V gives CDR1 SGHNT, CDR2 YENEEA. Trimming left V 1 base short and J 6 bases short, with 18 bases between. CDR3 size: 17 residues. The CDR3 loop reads CASSLGISWQTHEKLFF. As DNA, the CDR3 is TGTGCCAGCAGCTTAGGCATCAGTTGGCAGACCCATGAAAAACTGTTTTTT. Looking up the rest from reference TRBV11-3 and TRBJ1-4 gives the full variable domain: EAGVVQSPRYKIIEKKQPVAFWCNPISGHNTLYWYLQNLGQGPELLIRYENEEAVDDSQLPKDRFSAERLKGVDSTLKIQPAELGDSAVYLCASSLGISWQTHEKLFFGSGTQLSVL.

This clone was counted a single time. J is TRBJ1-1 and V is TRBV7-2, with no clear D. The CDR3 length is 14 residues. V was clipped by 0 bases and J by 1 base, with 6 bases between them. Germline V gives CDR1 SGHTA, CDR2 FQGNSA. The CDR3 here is CASSLARPNTEAFF. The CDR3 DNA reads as TGTGCCAGCAGCTTAGCCCGACCGAACACTGAAGCTTTCTTT.

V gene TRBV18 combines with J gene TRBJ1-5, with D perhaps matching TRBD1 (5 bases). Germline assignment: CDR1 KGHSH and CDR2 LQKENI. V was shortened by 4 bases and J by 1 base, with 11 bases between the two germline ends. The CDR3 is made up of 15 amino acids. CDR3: CASSRDGRSNQPQHF. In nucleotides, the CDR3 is TGTGCCAGCTCACGGGACGGTCGAAGCAATCAGCCCCAGCATTTT.

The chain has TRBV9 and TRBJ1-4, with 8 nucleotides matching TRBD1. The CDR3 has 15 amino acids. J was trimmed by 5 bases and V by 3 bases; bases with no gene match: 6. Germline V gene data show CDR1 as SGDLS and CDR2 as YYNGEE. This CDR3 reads CASSAGQGGNEKLFF. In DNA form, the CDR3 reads TGTGCCAGCAGCGCAGGACAGGGTGGAAATGAAAAACTGTTTTTT.